A selection of T cell receptor beta chains follows, all from one sample in a study of blood T cells in healthy people across ages. MiXCR was run by TCRdb on the 5' RACE reads, yielding one entry per CDR3 protein. Of approximately 1.5 million distinct CDR3 sequences in the sample, about 31% were seen once. The sequenced material came from blood. The source is a woman in her twenties or thirties in good health. Both conserved end residues are part of each CDR3. Fields, in order: J gene, D gene, clone size, V gene, CDR3 DNA, CDR3 protein. The D gene is left open where the match is weak. Some rows mark clone size as missing; the rest say once, few, many or name a class of expanded clone.

j_gene: TRBJ2-7; d_gene: NA; abundance: few; v_gene: TRBV2; CDR3nt: TGTGCCAGCGGTTCGGGTGTCCGGGGATACGAGCAGTACTTC; CDR3aa: CASGSGVRGYEQYF
j_gene: TRBJ2-4; d_gene: TRBD2; abundance: once; v_gene: TRBV4-1; CDR3nt: TGCGCCGGCAGCCCGGATAGCGGGAGAGCCAAAAACATTCAGTACTTC; CDR3aa: CAGSPDSGRAKNIQYF
j_gene: TRBJ2-7; d_gene: TRBD2; abundance: many; v_gene: TRBV7-7; CDR3nt: TGTGCCAGCAGCATTGGGACTAGCGGGAGTTTAGACGAGCAGTACTTC; CDR3aa: CASSIGTSGSLDEQYF
j_gene: TRBJ2-1; d_gene: NA; abundance: NA; v_gene: TRBV9; CDR3nt: TGTGCCAGCAGCGTAGAGGATAGCGGAACCTACAATGAGCAGTTCTTC; CDR3aa: CASSVEDSGTYNEQFF
j_gene: TRBJ2-7; d_gene: TRBD1; abundance: few; v_gene: TRBV9; CDR3nt: TGTGCCAGCAGCACAAGACAGGGTTACGAGCAGTACTTC; CDR3aa: CASSTRQGYEQYF
j_gene: TRBJ1-2; d_gene: NA; abundance: NA; v_gene: TRBV6-6; CDR3nt: TGTGCCAGCAGGTCTGGGGGGGGACATGGCTACACCTTC; CDR3aa: CASRSGGGHGYTF
j_gene: TRBJ2-1; d_gene: TRBD1; abundance: few; v_gene: TRBV20-1; CDR3nt: TGCAGTGCTAGAGGATTGACAGGGGAATCCTACAATGAGCAGTTCTTC; CDR3aa: CSARGLTGESYNEQFF
j_gene: TRBJ2-6; d_gene: NA; abundance: NA; v_gene: TRBV7-9; CDR3nt: TGTGCCAGCAGCCAAACGGGACCGACTAGCTCTGGGGCCAACGTCCTGACTTTC; CDR3aa: CASSQTGPTSSGANVLTF
j_gene: TRBJ1-2; d_gene: NA; abundance: NA; v_gene: TRBV3-1; CDR3nt: TGTGCCAGCAGCCACAACACCGGCGTTCGGGAGCGGTATGGCTACACCTTC; CDR3aa: CASSHNTGVRERYGYTF
j_gene: TRBJ2-3; d_gene: TRBD2; abundance: few; v_gene: TRBV9; CDR3nt: TGTGCCAGCAGCGCTTTAGCGGGAGCTCCAGATACGCAGTATTTT; CDR3aa: CASSALAGAPDTQYF
j_gene: TRBJ2-7; d_gene: NA; abundance: many; v_gene: TRBV12-3/TRBV12-4; CDR3nt: TGTGCCACCGCACTGCAGGTATCCTTAGAGCAGTACTTC; CDR3aa: CATALQVSLEQYF
j_gene: TRBJ2-1; d_gene: NA; abundance: many; v_gene: TRBV7-9; CDR3nt: TGTGCCAGCAGCTTAGGCCTACAGGGCCATGAGCAGTTCTTC; CDR3aa: CASSLGLQGHEQFF
j_gene: TRBJ2-1; d_gene: NA; abundance: NA; v_gene: TRBV5-1; CDR3nt: TGCGCCAGCAGCACCCTGACGGGGGCGGGTGACAATGAGCAGTTCTTC; CDR3aa: CASSTLTGAGDNEQFF
j_gene: TRBJ2-7; d_gene: TRBD2; abundance: NA; v_gene: TRBV20-1; CDR3nt: TGCAGTGCCGAGTGGTTTATGGGACTAGGGTTAAACGAGCAGTACTTC; CDR3aa: CSAEWFMGLGLNEQYF
j_gene: TRBJ2-5; d_gene: TRBD2; abundance: NA; v_gene: TRBV30; CDR3nt: TGTGCCTTTCAACCGGGACTAGCGGGAAAAGAGACCCAGTACTTC; CDR3aa: CAFQPGLAGKETQYF
j_gene: TRBJ2-3; d_gene: NA; abundance: NA; v_gene: TRBV7-8; CDR3nt: TGTGCCAGCAGCTTAGAAAAGGGGGGCACGCAGTATTTT; CDR3aa: CASSLEKGGTQYF
j_gene: TRBJ2-2; d_gene: NA; abundance: few; v_gene: TRBV29-1; CDR3nt: TGCAGCGTTGTCAGTCAGAACACCGGGGAGCTGTTTTTT; CDR3aa: CSVVSQNTGELFF
j_gene: TRBJ2-5; d_gene: TRBD1; abundance: NA; v_gene: TRBV3-1; CDR3nt: TGTGCCAGCAGCCAAGCCCCGACCGGGACAGGGGGCGAAGGGACCCAGTACTTC; CDR3aa: CASSQAPTGTGGEGTQYF
j_gene: TRBJ2-7; d_gene: NA; abundance: NA; v_gene: TRBV20-1; CDR3nt: TGCAGTGCTACCAGTCGGAGGGGAGGATCCCCCGAGCAGTACTTC; CDR3aa: CSATSRRGGSPEQYF
j_gene: TRBJ2-7; d_gene: NA; abundance: NA; v_gene: TRBV27; CDR3nt: TGTGCCAGCAGTTTACGAAGACAGGAGGCCTCCTACGAGCAGTACTTC; CDR3aa: CASSLRRQEASYEQYF
j_gene: TRBJ2-7; d_gene: NA; abundance: NA; v_gene: TRBV20-1; CDR3nt: TGCAATGCTAGAGATATAGCGGACTACGAAGAGCAGTACTTC; CDR3aa: CNARDIADYEEQYF
j_gene: TRBJ2-1; d_gene: TRBD2; abundance: NA; v_gene: TRBV7-9; CDR3nt: TGTGCCAGCAGCTCCTTACTGGGACTAGCGGATGAGCAGTTCTTC; CDR3aa: CASSSLLGLADEQFF
j_gene: TRBJ1-1; d_gene: NA; abundance: NA; v_gene: TRBV29-1; CDR3nt: TGCAGCGTTGGGGGGGCGGTCGACACTGAAGCTTTCTTT; CDR3aa: CSVGGAVDTEAFF
j_gene: TRBJ1-2; d_gene: NA; abundance: few; v_gene: TRBV29-1; CDR3nt: TGCAGCGTTGATCTTCGGGGGGGTTCGGAAGGCTACACCTTC; CDR3aa: CSVDLRGGSEGYTF
j_gene: TRBJ1-1; d_gene: NA; abundance: many; v_gene: TRBV20-1; CDR3nt: TGCAGTGCTACCCGAAAGACAGGTACCGGTGAAGCTTTCTTT; CDR3aa: CSATRKTGTGEAFF
j_gene: TRBJ2-6; d_gene: NA; abundance: many; v_gene: TRBV7-8; CDR3nt: TGTGCCAGCAGCTTATTCTCGCAGGGGCGCAACTCTGGGGCCAACGTCCTGACTTTC; CDR3aa: CASSLFSQGRNSGANVLTF
j_gene: TRBJ2-2; d_gene: TRBD1; abundance: NA; v_gene: TRBV10-3; CDR3nt: TGTGCCATCGGACAGGCAAACACCGGGGAGCTGTTTTTT; CDR3aa: CAIGQANTGELFF
j_gene: TRBJ2-7; d_gene: TRBD1; abundance: NA; v_gene: TRBV28; CDR3nt: TGTGCCAGCAGTTTCCCGGGACAGAGAACCTACGAGCAGTACTTC; CDR3aa: CASSFPGQRTYEQYF
j_gene: TRBJ2-7; d_gene: NA; abundance: NA; v_gene: TRBV7-9; CDR3nt: TGTGCCAGCAGCTTAGAGCGCTACAAGCAGTACTTC; CDR3aa: CASSLERYKQYF
j_gene: TRBJ1-4; d_gene: NA; abundance: NA; v_gene: TRBV30; CDR3nt: TGTGCCTGGAGTTCCAACACCCCCTATGGCAGAACAACTAATGAAAAACTGTTTTTT; CDR3aa: CAWSSNTPYGRTTNEKLFF
j_gene: TRBJ2-1; d_gene: NA; abundance: few; v_gene: TRBV20-1; CDR3nt: TGCAGTGCCAGTAGCGGTTACAATGAGCAGTTCTTC; CDR3aa: CSASSGYNEQFF
j_gene: TRBJ2-7; d_gene: TRBD1; abundance: many; v_gene: TRBV5-1; CDR3nt: TGCGCCAGCAGCTTGGCGGCCCAGGGGGTCTCCTACGAGCAGTACTTC; CDR3aa: CASSLAAQGVSYEQYF